The 13 T cell receptor beta chains given below trace back to one sample, sequenced in a study of blood T cell repertoires in COVID-19. Sequenced by immunoSEQ multiplex PCR; TCRdb stores in-frame clones only, minus some. The sample yields about 370,000 clones, around 87% seen once. Sequenced material: peripheral blood. These receptor sequences come from a woman in her twenties or thirties with COVID-19, enrolled during active disease.

In DNA form, the CDR3 reads TGCGCCAGCAGCTTTGCAGGGGAAACCATAGCTAACTATGGCTACACCTTC. Encoded protein: CASSFAGETIANYGYTF. This sequence joins TRBV5-1 and TRBJ1-2; D perhaps matches TRBD1 (6 bases). V lost 2 bases to trimming and J lost 0 bases, with 17 bases between them. Germline V gene sequence: CDR1 SGHRS, CDR2 YFSETQ. The CDR3 loop spans 17 amino acids.

Details on this clone: One junction end disagrees with the germline gene, perhaps due to a read error. The CDR3 is CASSRHHKVAGSPLNTEAFF. The CDR3 DNA is TGTGCTAGCAGCCGTCACCACAAGGTTGCAGGGTCCCCACTGAACACTGAAGCTTTCTTT. The chain carries TRBV7-7 and TRBJ1-1, with D maybe TRBD1 (5 bases). The CDR3 is 20 residues long. Germline V lookup: CDR1 SSHAT, CDR2 FNYEAQ (reference sequence).

This clone occurred once. The J gene is TRBJ2-5, the V gene TRBV2; D gene ambiguous. CDR1 SNHLY and CDR2 FYNNEI come from the germline V gene. The length of the CDR3 is 11 residues. Trimming removed 5 bases from V and 5 bases from J, with 6 bases in between. CDR3 in DNA: TGTGCCAGCAGTTCCACTGAGACCCAGTACTTC. The encoded protein is CASSSTETQYF.

For this clone: This sample includes further DNA sequences coding for the same CDR3. This chain uses TRBV27 with TRBJ1-2; D gene unclear. With 3 bases removed from V and 5 bases from J, the gap between germline ends came to 10 bases. There are 13 residues in the CDR3. Germline lookup yields CDR1 MNHEY and CDR2 SMNVEV (reference sequence). DNA of the CDR3: TGTGCCAGCAGTTTCAGAGGAGGGTATGGCTACACCTTC. This gives the protein CASSFRGGYGYTF.

CDR3 in amino acids: CASSPTGLYEQYF. CDR3 coding DNA: TGTGCCAGCAGTCCGACAGGGCTCTACGAGCAGTACTTC. The chain is built from TRBV12-3 or TRBV12-4 and TRBJ2-7, with 7 bases fitting TRBD1. The CDR3 loop spans 13 amino acids. With V trimmed by 5 bases and J by 3 bases, 4 bases remained unmatched.

This sequence joins TRBV4-1 and TRBJ2-7; TRBD2 matches at 8 bases. V lost 1 base and J lost 3; bases outside the gene matches: 5. Germline values: CDR1 MGHRA, CDR2 YSYEKL. There are 15 residues in the CDR3. CDR3 DNA: TGCGCCAGCAGCCAAGTACTAGCGGAGTTCTACGAGCAGTACTTC. Its translation is CASSQVLAEFYEQYF.

The CDR3 DNA follows: TGTGCCAGCAGCTTATTGTCTAGCGGGAGTCGGAATGAGCAGTTCTTC. Translation: CASSLLSSGSRNEQFF. This chain joins TRBV7-6 and TRBJ2-1; 10 bases agree with TRBD2. In germline, CDR1 is SGHVS, CDR2 FNYEAQ. The CDR3 totals 16 residues. After removal of 2 bases from V and 7 bases from J, the junction contained 8 bases not matched to a gene. Together with reference TRBV7-6 and TRBJ2-1, the CDR3 gives the full variable domain: GAGVSQSPRYKVTKRGQDVALRCDPISGHVSLYWYRQALGQGPEFLTYFNYEAQQDKSGLPNDRFSAERPEGSISTLTIQRTEQRDSAMYRCASSLLSSGSRNEQFFGPGTRLTVL.

The rearrangement links TRBV18 to TRBJ2-3; D gene ambiguous. V was trimmed by 3 bases and J by 6 bases, leaving 4 bases between them. The CDR3 totals 11 residues. From germline, CDR1 is KGHSH and CDR2 LQKENI. DNA for the CDR3: TGTGCCAGCTCACCGGAGGATACGCAGTATTTT. It specifies CASSPEDTQYF.

This chain links TRBV3-1 (or the pseudogene TRBV3-2) with TRBJ1-1, with D uncertain. Germline lookup yields CDR1 LGHDT and CDR2 YNNKEL (reference sequence). This CDR3 is 14 amino acids long. Trimming took off 5 bases at V and 0 bases at J, with 10 bases between the two ends. CDR3 in DNA: TGTGCCAGCAGCTCGACGGGAATGAACACTGAAGCTTTCTTT. It is translated as CASSSTGMNTEAFF.

The chain uses TRBV27 and TRBJ1-6; maybe TRBD1 (6 bases). Germline values: CDR1 MNHEY, CDR2 SMNVEV (reference sequence). This CDR3 contains 14 residues. V lost 4 bases, J lost 7 bases, and 11 bases lay in between. The CDR3 sequence is CASSWGGHNSPLHF. CDR3 DNA sequence: TGTGCCAGCAGTTGGGGGGGACACAATTCACCCCTCCACTTT.

In nucleotides, the CDR3 is TGTGCCAGCAGCCCGGGACAGGGGGCGCTGGGCAACGAGCAGTACTTC. This gives the protein CASSPGQGALGNEQYF. The chain is built from TRBV28 and TRBJ2-7; 12 bases are a match to TRBD1. Germline values: CDR1 MDHEN, CDR2 SYDVKM. The J segment lost 5 bases and the V segment lost 6 bases, leaving 11 bases of the junction unmatched. The CDR3 totals 16 residues.

The chain couples TRBV5-1 to TRBJ1-1; TRBD1 agrees at 9 bases. The CDR3 runs to 14 residues. Unmatched junction bases numbered 6, after V lost 4 bases and J lost 5 bases. Germline lookup yields CDR1 SGHRS and CDR2 YFSETQ. CDR3 region: CASSAGTGFTEAFF. The CDR3 DNA is TGCGCCAGCAGCGCTGGGACAGGGTTTACTGAAGCTTTCTTT.

CDR3 protein: CASSLGTSGRRTGELFF. The CDR3, as DNA: TGCGCCAGCAGCTTGGGGACTAGCGGGAGACGAACCGGGGAGCTGTTTTTT. The chain links TRBV5-1 to TRBJ2-2; 13 bases align to TRBD2. The CDR3 extends over 17 amino acids. Germline V gives CDR1 SGHRS, CDR2 YFSETQ. V lost 0 bases to trimming and J lost 5 bases; unmatched junction nucleotides: 4.